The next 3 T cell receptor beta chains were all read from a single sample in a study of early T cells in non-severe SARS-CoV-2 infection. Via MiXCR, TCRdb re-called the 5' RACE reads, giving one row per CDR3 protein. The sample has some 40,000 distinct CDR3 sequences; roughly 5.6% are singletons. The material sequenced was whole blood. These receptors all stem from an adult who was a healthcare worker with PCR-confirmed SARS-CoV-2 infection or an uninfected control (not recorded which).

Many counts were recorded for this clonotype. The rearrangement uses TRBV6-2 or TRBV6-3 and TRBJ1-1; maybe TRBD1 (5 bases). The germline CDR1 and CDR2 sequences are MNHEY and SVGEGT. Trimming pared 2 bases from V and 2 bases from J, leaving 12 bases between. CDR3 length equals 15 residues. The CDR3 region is CASSYGARGNTEAFF. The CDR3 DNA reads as TGTGCCAGCAGTTACGGGGCCAGAGGAAACACTGAAGCTTTCTTT.

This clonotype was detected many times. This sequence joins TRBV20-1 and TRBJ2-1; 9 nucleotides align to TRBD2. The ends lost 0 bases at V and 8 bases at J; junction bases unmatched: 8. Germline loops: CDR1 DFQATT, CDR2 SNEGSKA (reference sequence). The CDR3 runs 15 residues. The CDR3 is CSARDRREGSDEQFF. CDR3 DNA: TGCAGTGCTAGAGATCGGCGGGAGGGCTCGGATGAGCAGTTCTTC.

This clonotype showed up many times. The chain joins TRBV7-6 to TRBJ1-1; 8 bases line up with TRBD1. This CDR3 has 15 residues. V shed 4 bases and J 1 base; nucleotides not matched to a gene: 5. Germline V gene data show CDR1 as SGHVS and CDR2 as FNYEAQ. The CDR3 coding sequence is TGTGCCAGCAGCTGGCAGGGGGCGCGGAACACTGAAGCTTTCTTT. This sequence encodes CASSWQGARNTEAFF.